This passage covers 30 T cell receptor beta chains from one sample sequenced in a study of blood T cell repertoires in COVID-19. Repertoires were generated with immunoSEQ multiplex PCR, while TCRdb's copy carries only in-frame clones and drops some. The sample lists roughly 290,000 clones; around 90% were seen once. Sequenced: peripheral blood. The source is a woman aged 30 to 39 with COVID-19, enrolled during active disease.

The chain couples TRBV28 to TRBJ2-7; D is possibly TRBD1 (6 bases). CDR1 and CDR2 (germline): MDHEN, SYDVKM. CDR3 length: 14 amino acids. V was cut by 4 bases and J by 3 bases, with 13 bases left in between. In DNA form, the CDR3 reads TGTGCCAGCAGTTGGCCGGGACACTTCTACGAGCAGTACTTC. It translates to CASSWPGHFYEQYF.

The V gene is TRBV25-1, the J gene TRBJ2-7; perhaps TRBD1 as D (6 bases). Trimming pared 1 base from V and 3 bases from J, leaving 13 bases between. In germline, CDR1 is MGHDK, CDR2 SYGVNS. This CDR3 contains 15 residues. This CDR3 reads CASSESVGTHYEQYF. As DNA, the CDR3 is TGTGCCAGCAGTGAATCGGTCGGGACACACTACGAGCAGTACTTC.

The rearrangement joins TRBV3-1 (or the pseudogene TRBV3-2) to TRBJ2-6; D possibly corresponds to TRBD1 (5 bases). The CDR3 contains 15 residues. Trimming took off 1 base at V and 1 base at J, with 5 bases between the two ends. In germline, CDR1 is LGHDT, CDR2 YNNKEL (reference sequence). Here the CDR3 DNA reads TGTGCCAGCAGCCAAGCAGGGTCTGGGGCCAACGTCCTGACTTTC. Protein: CASSQAGSGANVLTF.

The chain employs TRBV6-5 and TRBJ1-5; 7 bases fit TRBD1. The CDR3 sequence is 15 residues long. Germline V gives CDR1 MNHEY, CDR2 SVGAGI. V shed 4 bases and J 3 bases; nucleotides not matched to a gene: 6. The CDR3 protein is CASSWTGAVNQPQHF. CDR3 nucleotides: TGTGCCAGCAGTTGGACAGGCGCCGTCAATCAGCCCCAGCATTTT.

The table lists this clone with a count of one. The chain links TRBV5-4 to TRBJ1-2, with 9 bases aligning to TRBD1. After removal of 3 bases from V and 3 bases from J, the junction contained 9 bases not matched to a gene. Germline V gene lookup returns CDR1 SGHNT and CDR2 YYREEE (reference sequence). The CDR3 has 16 amino acids. The CDR3 loop reads CASSWGTGPKDYGYTF. For the CDR3, the DNA is TGTGCCAGCAGCTGGGGGACAGGGCCCAAAGACTATGGCTACACCTTC.

This chain joins TRBV19 and TRBJ1-1, with D maybe TRBD1 (6 bases). This CDR3 comprises 16 residues. Per germline, CDR1 LNHDA and CDR2 SQIVND (reference sequence). V gave up 6 bases and J gave up 6 bases, with 23 bases separating them. Here the CDR3 reads CASSPLAGGVGAEAFF. CDR3 in DNA: TGTGCCAGTAGCCCACTCGCGGGGGGCGTAGGCGCTGAAGCTTTCTTT.

The V gene is TRBV30, the J gene TRBJ2-2; TRBD2 is a possible D gene (6 bases). CDR1 and CDR2 from the germline V gene are GTSNPN and SVGIG (reference sequence). Between the trimmed V and J ends, which lost 0 bases and 1 base, there was a span of 12 bases. This CDR3 comprises 16 residues. This CDR3 reads CAWSVRWGENTGELFF. In DNA, the CDR3 is TGTGCCTGGAGTGTAAGGTGGGGGGAGAACACCGGGGAGCTGTTTTTT.

The gene calls are TRBV19 and TRBJ2-7; TRBD2 matches 11 bases. The CDR3 spans 17 residues. J gave up 4 bases and V 0 bases, and 8 bases lay outside the gene matches. The germline V gene encodes CDR1 LNHDA and CDR2 SQIVND (reference sequence). The CDR3 here is CASSIDLNSGRAYEQYF. The DNA of the CDR3 is TGTGCCAGTAGTATAGATCTGAATAGCGGGAGGGCTTACGAGCAGTACTTC.

This clone was picked up one time. The gene calls are TRBV5-1 and TRBJ2-4; D is perhaps TRBD1 (5 bases). Germline CDR1 is SGHRS and CDR2 is YFSETQ. CDR3 size: 15 residues. V was clipped by 2 bases and J by 1 base, with 10 bases between them. For the CDR3, the DNA is TGCGCCAGCAGCTTAACAGGTGGGGCCAAAAACATTCAGTACTTC. Translated: CASSLTGGAKNIQYF.

This rearrangement joins TRBV3-1 (or the pseudogene TRBV3-2) to TRBJ2-2; 11 bases align to TRBD2. J lost 1 base, V lost 5 bases, and 6 bases had no gene match. The CDR3 consists of 17 residues. Germline V lookup: CDR1 LGHDT, CDR2 YNNKEL (reference sequence). The CDR3 nucleotides are TGTGCCAGCAGCAACTCTAGCGGGAGGAGGAACACCGGGGAGCTGTTTTTT. Its protein is CASSNSSGRRNTGELFF.

This clone was seen a few times. The V call is TRBV18, the J call TRBJ2-3; possible D gene TRBD1, 7 bases. The germline V gene has CDR1 KGHSH and CDR2 LQKENI. V gave up 6 bases and J gave up 2 bases, with 15 bases separating them. The CDR3 sequence is 15 residues long. CDR3 loop: CASSRRGQNTDTQYF. The CDR3 bases are TGTGCCAGCTCTCGGAGGGGACAGAACACAGATACGCAGTATTTT. Complete variable domain (other parts from reference TRBV18 and TRBJ2-3): NAGVMQNPRHLVRRRGQEARLRCSPMKGHSHVYWYRQLPEEGLKFMVYLQKENIIDESGMPKERFSAEFPKEGPSILRIQQVVRGDSAAYFCASSRRGQNTDTQYFGPGTRLTVL.

The gene calls are TRBV5-6 and TRBJ2-7, with 7 bases lining up with TRBD2. There are 15 residues in the CDR3. Germline values: CDR1 SGHDT, CDR2 YYEEEE. The V segment lost 0 bases and the J segment 2 bases; nucleotides outside the gene matches: 5. CDR3 residues: CASSLAASGPYEQYF. The CDR3 DNA reads as TGTGCCAGCAGCTTGGCGGCTAGCGGCCCCTACGAGCAGTACTTC.

The J gene is TRBJ1-2, the V gene TRBV28; TRBD1 might be the D (5 bases). V was shortened by 3 bases and J by 4 bases, with 9 bases between the two germline ends. The CDR3 runs 13 residues. Germline values: CDR1 MDHEN, CDR2 SYDVKM. For the CDR3, the DNA is TGTGCCAGCAGTTTCGGGGGTAGCTATGGCTACACCTTC. Translation: CASSFGGSYGYTF.

This clone was found once. Other DNA sequences in this sample translate to the same CDR3. The chain joins TRBV2 to TRBJ2-7; 9 bases are a match to TRBD2. J lost 1 base, V lost 4 bases, and 2 bases had no gene match. The germline V gene encodes CDR1 SNHLY and CDR2 FYNNEI. CDR3 length: 14 residues. CDR3 DNA: TGTGCCAGCAGTGTGACTAGCGGATCCTACGAGCAGTACTTC. Its protein is CASSVTSGSYEQYF.

The CDR3 sequence is CASSLHSYSGNTIYF. The DNA for the CDR3 is TGTGCCAGCAGCTTGCACAGTTATTCTGGAAACACCATATATTTT. The genes are TRBV5-6 and TRBJ1-3; D not certain. The germline CDR1 and CDR2 sequences are SGHDT and YYEEEE. There are 15 residues in the CDR3. Trimming took off 1 base at V and 1 base at J, with 9 bases between the two ends.

CDR3 region: CASSQGGANSYEQYF. CDR3 DNA sequence: TGTGCCAGCAGCCAAGGTGGGGCCAACTCCTACGAGCAGTACTTC. The rearrangement uses TRBV14 and TRBJ2-7; tentatively, D is TRBD1 (5 bases). The CDR3 extends over 15 amino acids. The germline gives CDR1 SGHDN, CDR2 FVKESK. Trimming took off 1 base at V and 0 bases at J, with 10 bases between the two ends.

This clone has a single count. The chain is built from TRBV13 and TRBJ1-1; D is ambiguous. Between the trimmed V and J ends, which lost 0 bases and 0 bases, there was a span of 5 bases. This CDR3 is 14 amino acids long. Germline V gene sequence: CDR1 PRHDT, CDR2 FYEKMQ (reference sequence). CDR3: CASSLGPVNTEAFF. CDR3 in DNA: TGTGCCAGCAGCTTAGGTCCCGTGAACACTGAAGCTTTCTTT.

This chain joins TRBV29-1 and TRBJ2-7, with D perhaps TRBD1 (7 bases). The CDR3 is made up of 13 amino acids. CDR1 is SQVTM, CDR2 ANQGSEA, per germline. The V and J ends lost 4 bases and 2 bases respectively, with 12 bases between them. CDR3 bases: TGCAGCGTTGGGGGGGACAGAGCCTACGAGCAGTACTTC. This translates into CSVGGDRAYEQYF.

The CDR3 DNA reads TGTGCCAGCAGCCCGGTGGGCGGGAGAGGTAGCGAGCAGTACTTC. It encodes CASSPVGGRGSEQYF. The rearrangement links TRBV3-1 (or the pseudogene TRBV3-2) to TRBJ2-7, with TRBD2 matching over 7 bases. CDR3 length: 15 residues. Per germline, CDR1 LGHDT and CDR2 YNNKEL (reference sequence). After removal of 4 bases from V and 6 bases from J, the junction contained 12 bases not matched to a gene.

The chain combines TRBV11-2 with TRBJ1-6; 7 bases map to TRBD1. Germline V lookup: CDR1 SGHAT, CDR2 FQNNGV. J lost 10 bases, V lost 5 bases, and 8 bases had no gene match. The CDR3 sequence is 14 residues long. CDR3: CASSIDRVQSPLHF. CDR3 nucleotides: TGTGCCAGCAGCATTGACAGGGTTCAATCACCCCTCCACTTT.

The chain employs TRBV30 and TRBJ2-7, with TRBD1 identical over 7 bases. Germline V lookup: CDR1 GTSNPN, CDR2 SVGIG (reference sequence). CDR3 size: 12 residues. The V and J ends lost 3 bases and 4 bases, in that order; junction bases with no gene match: 3. The DNA for the CDR3 is TGTGCCTGGAGCGGACAGGATTACGAGCAGTACTTC. Its translation is CAWSGQDYEQYF.

The rearrangement uses TRBV4-1 and TRBJ1-1; the D gene is possibly TRBD1 (6 bases). Germline V gene lookup returns CDR1 MGHRA and CDR2 YSYEKL. V lost 1 base and J lost 13, with 16 bases in between. This CDR3 has 13 residues. The CDR3 sequence is CASSQVLGGRRFF. In DNA, the CDR3 is TGCGCCAGCAGCCAAGTCCTTGGGGGCCGCCGTTTCTTT.

The V call is TRBV30, the J call TRBJ1-5, with TRBD1 identical over 8 bases. The germline V gene has CDR1 GTSNPN and CDR2 SVGIG (reference sequence). V lost 2 bases, J lost 6 bases, and 6 bases stayed unmatched. The CDR3 runs to 14 residues. Here the CDR3 reads CAWSPGQGLQPQHF. The CDR3 DNA reads as TGTGCCTGGAGTCCAGGACAGGGTCTTCAGCCCCAGCATTTT. Based on the CDR3 plus reference TRBV30 and TRBJ1-5, the full variable domain is SQTIHQWPATLVQPVGSPLSLECTVEGTSNPNLYWYRQAAGRGLQLLFYSVGIGQISSEVPQNLSASRPQDRQFILSSKKLLLSDSGFYLCAWSPGQGLQPQHFGDGTRLSIL.

The J gene is TRBJ2-2, the V gene TRBV5-4; 9 positions agree with TRBD1. V shed 4 bases, J shed 1 base, and the junction held 5 bases outside the gene matches. The CDR3 runs to 16 residues. Germline V gene sequence: CDR1 SGHNT, CDR2 YYREEE (reference sequence). CDR3 protein: CASSPPGQGNTGELFF. The CDR3 nucleotides read TGTGCCAGCAGCCCACCGGGACAGGGGAACACCGGGGAGCTGTTTTTT.

The table lists this clone with a count of one. The chain has TRBV6-1 and TRBJ2-5; D not certain. V lost 3 bases and J 1 base, leaving 6 bases between the germline ends. Germline-derived CDR1 and CDR2 are MNHNS and SASEGT. This CDR3 is built from 13 residues. The chain's CDR3 is CASSELAQETQYF. The DNA for the CDR3 is TGTGCCAGCAGTGAGCTGGCCCAAGAGACCCAGTACTTC.

The chain uses TRBV4-1 and TRBJ2-1; tentatively, D is TRBD1 (6 bases). This CDR3 is 18 amino acids long. Trimming left V 7 bases short and J 7 bases short, with 29 bases between. CDR1 MGHRA and CDR2 YSYEKL come from the germline V gene. CDR3 sequence: CASTPRGNSLLKGNEQFF. The CDR3 nucleotides read TGCGCCAGCACCCCAAGGGGGAATTCACTCCTAAAGGGGAATGAGCAGTTCTTC.

The chain combines TRBV6-5 with TRBJ2-5; a weak D match, TRBD1 (6 bases). V gave up 0 bases and J gave up 2 bases, with 7 bases separating them. Germline CDR1 reads MNHEY; CDR2 reads SVGAGI. The CDR3 spans 14 residues. The CDR3 DNA reads TGTGCCAGCAGTTACTCAGGACAGCAAGAGACCCAGTACTTC. It yields the protein CASSYSGQQETQYF.

The V call is TRBV10-3, the J call TRBJ2-7, with 9 bases fitting TRBD2. The CDR3 runs to 18 residues. Germline-derived CDR1 and CDR2 are ENHRY and SYGVKD. Germline trimming cut 3 bases from V and 0 bases from J; bases unmatched to any gene: 12. CDR3 bases: TGTGCCATCAGTGATCCCAGCCGGACTAGCGAGAACTCCTACGAGCAGTACTTC. Translation: CAISDPSRTSENSYEQYF.

V is TRBV11-3 and J is TRBJ2-3; D is ambiguous. Germline V gene data show CDR1 as SGHNT and CDR2 as YENEEA. This CDR3 comprises 13 residues. V lost 8 bases and J lost 6, with 15 bases in between. CDR3 in DNA: TGTGCCAGCTCCCGCGGCGTTGGCGATACGCAGTATTTT. It translates to CASSRGVGDTQYF.

This clone showed up just once. J is TRBJ1-2 and V is TRBV9; D is ambiguous. The CDR3 covers 14 residues. Germline V gene data show CDR1 as SGDLS and CDR2 as YYNGEE. V gave up 0 bases and J gave up 8 bases, with 14 bases separating them. The CDR3 region is CASSVDPSSVGYTF. The DNA for the CDR3 is TGTGCCAGCAGCGTAGACCCTTCCTCGGTGGGCTACACCTTC.